This T cell receptor beta chain was obtained from a study of shared clonotypes between healthy human individuals (dated by TCRdb to the early 2020s). At the level of the whole study: Three men and two women, aged 18 to 49 years, made up the cohort. For each donor, CD4 naive and CD4 memory were each given three plates, CD8 naive was given two plates, and CD8 memory was given one plate. The study deeply sequenced blood TCR repertoires of about 5 healthy adults to estimate repertoire size and the extent of clonotype sharing between individuals. To increase sequencing depth and limit assay-specific biases, TCR repertoire library preparation and sequencing were carried out by different laboratories using diverse techniques. Leukapheresis yielded between about 0.94 and 8.9 billion PBMCs per donor. Broader findings and caveats from the paper: Larger estimated clonotype richness was generally found for naive subsets than for memory subsets. Because the study included a small number of donors, the genetic and exposure-history diversity represented was limited. Compared with non-shared clonotypes, the clonotypes found in all four sorted-subset donors had higher generation probabilities. Pairwise subsampling led to the expectation that sequencing depth would affect the degree of clonotype sharing among donors. Sampling was limited to blood, and TCR repertoires in tissue likely differ from TCR repertoires in blood. Incomplete sequencing was indicated by rarefaction of sorted-subset datasets, despite the large sequencing depth. Sharing across a few donors was observed for about 4.8% of naive CD4, 3.5% of naive CD8, 2% to 2.5% of memory CD4, and roughly 0.4% of memory CD8 clonotypes.

With respect to this clone: The specificity of this receptor is unknown. Base qualities are missing; no much larger clone stands one base away.

The donors were healthy, HIV-negative adults with no recently reported acute infections or vaccinations. All donors were Caucasian adults living in Nashville, Tennessee, USA. Magnetic negative selection was used to enrich CD4+ T cells, after which naive cells were positively selected on CD45RA and the negative fraction became the memory subset. Blood was collected by leukapheresis, and PBMCs were isolated by Ficoll-Histopaque density gradient centrifugation and then cryopreserved in liquid nitrogen vapor phase. Analytical flow cytometry was used to check the purity and quantity of each magnetically sorted T cell population. Genomic DNA was isolated from every sorted fraction and measured by UV absorbance on a Nanodrop 2000c. TCR CDR3 regions were amplified from genomic DNA by multiplex PCR using the deep immunoSEQ assay. Extracted genomic DNA from each cell subset was distributed evenly across all wells of several immunoSEQ 96-well plates, and each plate was treated as a replicate. For sorted subsets, each replicate PCR was loaded with 200 ng genomic DNA, equivalent to approximately 33,000 T cell genomes. Purified libraries were measured with a Qubit 3.0 fluorometer, size-checked on a Bioanalyzer 2100, and measured again with the KAPA Library Quantification kit. A separate single-read 150-cycle Illumina NextSeq 550 flow cell was used to sequence each immunoSEQ 96-well plate. As for the original processing: Because only junctional sequences without quality scores were contained in the immunoSEQ output, filtering matching that applied to full-length reads could not be performed. Sequences were annotated with PyIR, a Python wrapper for IgBLAST v1.9, and V/J genes and CDR3 were assigned using IMGT germline references. Reads were removed for weak V/J assignments (E-value above 1e-6), missing CDR3, stop codons, out-of-frame junctions, or ambiguous translated residues. V3J clonotypes were defined by identical inferred V gene, J gene, and CDR3 amino acid sequence. Percentage overlap between repertoires was computed as shared unique clonotypes divided by the size of the smaller repertoire. Richness of each repertoire was evaluated using RTK rarefaction, the Chao1 estimator, and Recon v2.1 estimates of unobserved clonotypes. Generation probabilities were computed with OLGA for all TCRbeta clonotypes obtained by the gDNA method from several donors. TCRdb stores this immuneACCESS table with in-frame sequences only. Part of the clones is absent; in the studies checked, under half of the shortfall reflects unresolved V genes, and no reason is known for the rest. V and J calls and clone size are those listed in that table; D and trimming were worked out from the DNA. The sample yields about 2 million clones; around 95% were counted once. The ten largest clonotypes hold more than 0.1% of the sample.

Sequencing was done on a sample of naive CD4+ T cells sorted from blood. Read against the paper, the sample's cell subset or site label means: CD45RA+ positively selected. The clonotype comes from a man younger than 30 in good health.

At the DNA level, the sequence is TGTGCCATCAGTGAGTCCGCGGGGGGTCGCTACGAGCAGTACTTC. It translates as CAISESAGGRYEQYF. The receptor chain draws on TRBV10-3 and TRBJ2-7, with TRBD2 identical over 8 junction bases. Per the germline V gene, ENHRY is the CDR1 and SYGVKD is the CDR2. The CDR3 runs 15 residues from the cysteine to the phenylalanine. Just CDR3 DNA is preserved here, 45 bases in frame from base 1. Trimming leaves V shorter by 0 bases and J shorter by 3 bases, with the junction holding 4 bases beyond the gene matches.